A selection of T cell receptor beta chains follows, all from one sample in a study of T cell responses to AZD1222 COVID-19 vaccine. TCRdb's copy holds only in-frame clones and misses some; the assay was immunoSEQ multiplex PCR. This sample yields some 170,000 clones, of which around 92% are seen a single time; 4.4% belongs to the top ten. Sequenced here: peripheral blood, sampled on day 0 of MenACWY control vaccination. These receptors all come from an adult in good health. Both conserved end residues are part of each CDR3. The order of the fields is clone size, J gene, D gene, V gene, CDR3 DNA, CDR3 protein. D genes are given only for firm matches. Expanded clones are given a class, and other clones once, few, many or no size at all.

abundance: NA; j_gene: TRBJ1-1; d_gene: NA; v_gene: TRBV15; CDR3nt: TGTGCCACCAGCACCGGCCAGGTTCCTGAAGCTTTCTTT; CDR3aa: CATSTGQVPEAFF
abundance: NA; j_gene: TRBJ1-2; d_gene: TRBD1; v_gene: TRBV6-5; CDR3nt: TGTGCCAGCAGTCCGACAGGGCCAACCCGCTTC; CDR3aa: CASSPTGPTRF
abundance: NA; j_gene: TRBJ1-1; d_gene: NA; v_gene: TRBV28; CDR3nt: TGTGCCAGCAGTTTCGCTATCGGGGGCTTGAACACTGAAGCTTTCTTT; CDR3aa: CASSFAIGGLNTEAFF
abundance: NA; j_gene: TRBJ2-1; d_gene: TRBD2; v_gene: TRBV5-1; CDR3nt: TGCGCCAGCAGCTTGGCAACTAGCGGCAATGAGCAGTTCTTC; CDR3aa: CASSLATSGNEQFF
abundance: NA; j_gene: TRBJ2-5; d_gene: TRBD1; v_gene: TRBV7-2; CDR3nt: TGTGCCAGCAGCCGGGACAGGGGGGAGACCCAGTACTTC; CDR3aa: CASSRDRGETQYF
abundance: NA; j_gene: TRBJ1-5; d_gene: NA; v_gene: TRBV6-5; CDR3nt: TGTGCCAGCAGCCAGGGACGGAATCAGCCCCAGCATTTT; CDR3aa: CASSQGRNQPQHF
abundance: NA; j_gene: TRBJ1-1; d_gene: TRBD1; v_gene: TRBV24-1; CDR3nt: TGTGCCACCAGTGACGGGACAGGGGACACTGAAGCTTTCTTT; CDR3aa: CATSDGTGDTEAFF
abundance: NA; j_gene: TRBJ1-1; d_gene: NA; v_gene: TRBV28; CDR3nt: TGTGCCAGCAGTCTCAGGGTGGCTGAAGCTTTCTTT; CDR3aa: CASSLRVAEAFF
abundance: NA; j_gene: TRBJ2-3; d_gene: NA; v_gene: TRBV30; CDR3nt: TGTGCCTCGAGCCAGGGACACGGCAGCACAGATACGCAGTATTTT; CDR3aa: CASSQGHGSTDTQYF
abundance: NA; j_gene: TRBJ2-2; d_gene: NA; v_gene: TRBV30; CDR3nt: TGTGCCTGGAGTGCCTTTAACACCGGGGAGCTGTTTTTT; CDR3aa: CAWSAFNTGELFF
abundance: NA; j_gene: TRBJ2-2; d_gene: TRBD1; v_gene: TRBV7-3; CDR3nt: TGTGCCAGCAGCTTAACATCCGGGACAGGGGACACCGGGGAGCTGTTTTTT; CDR3aa: CASSLTSGTGDTGELFF
abundance: NA; j_gene: TRBJ1-5; d_gene: NA; v_gene: TRBV19; CDR3nt: TGTGCCAGTAGCCCGCCGATGTGGAATCAGCCCCAGCATTTT; CDR3aa: CASSPPMWNQPQHF
abundance: NA; j_gene: TRBJ1-5; d_gene: NA; v_gene: TRBV5-1; CDR3nt: TGCGCCAGCAGCCCTGGGGGGCTCCTCAATCAGCCCCAGCATTTT; CDR3aa: CASSPGGLLNQPQHF
abundance: NA; j_gene: TRBJ2-3; d_gene: NA; v_gene: TRBV30; CDR3nt: TGTGCCTGGGGACCTGGGGCTGGGGATACGCAGTATTTT; CDR3aa: CAWGPGAGDTQYF
abundance: NA; j_gene: TRBJ2-1; d_gene: NA; v_gene: TRBV11-2; CDR3nt: TGTGCCAGCAGCCCCCAGGGCCCTCCTAAGCAGTTCTTC; CDR3aa: CASSPQGPPKQFF
abundance: NA; j_gene: TRBJ2-3; d_gene: NA; v_gene: TRBV9; CDR3nt: TGTGCCAGCAGCGTAGGAATAGATACGCAGTATTTT; CDR3aa: CASSVGIDTQYF
abundance: NA; j_gene: TRBJ1-2; d_gene: NA; v_gene: TRBV6-1; CDR3nt: TGTGCCAGCAGTGAAGTTCGCACGGGGACCGCCCAGAGCTATGGCTACACCTTC; CDR3aa: CASSEVRTGTAQSYGYTF
abundance: NA; j_gene: TRBJ2-1; d_gene: TRBD1; v_gene: TRBV4-1; CDR3nt: TGCGCCAGCAGCCATCAGGACAGGGGGCTGGATGAGCAGTTCTTC; CDR3aa: CASSHQDRGLDEQFF
abundance: NA; j_gene: TRBJ1-1; d_gene: NA; v_gene: TRBV29-1; CDR3nt: TGCAGCGCTCCCGGCAGTTATGCCAGGGATACTGAAGCTTTCTTT; CDR3aa: CSAPGSYARDTEAFF
abundance: NA; j_gene: TRBJ2-2; d_gene: NA; v_gene: TRBV9; CDR3nt: TGTGCCAGCAGCGTAGCCGCAGGACCGAACACCGGGGAGCTGTTTTTT; CDR3aa: CASSVAAGPNTGELFF
abundance: NA; j_gene: TRBJ2-1; d_gene: TRBD2; v_gene: TRBV28; CDR3nt: TGTGCCAGCGAGGGGAGGGACCCTAAATACAATGAGCAGTTCTTC; CDR3aa: CASEGRDPKYNEQFF
abundance: once; j_gene: TRBJ1-4; d_gene: TRBD1; v_gene: TRBV7-9; CDR3nt: TGTGCCAGCAGCCTCCGGACAGGAGATGCAACTAATGAAAAACTGTTTTTT; CDR3aa: CASSLRTGDATNEKLFF
abundance: once; j_gene: TRBJ2-7; d_gene: TRBD1; v_gene: TRBV29-1; CDR3nt: TGCAGCGTTGCCATACCGGGACAGGGCCCCAGGGGAGAGCAGTACTTC; CDR3aa: CSVAIPGQGPRGEQYF
abundance: NA; j_gene: TRBJ1-5; d_gene: NA; v_gene: TRBV19; CDR3nt: TGTGCCAGTAGTATAAGGACCGGGGGGCAGCCCCAGCATTTT; CDR3aa: CASSIRTGGQPQHF
abundance: once; j_gene: TRBJ1-2; d_gene: NA; v_gene: TRBV7-8; CDR3nt: TGTGCCAGCAGCCCGTGGACAGCTAAATCCCCTTATGGCTACACCTTC; CDR3aa: CASSPWTAKSPYGYTF
abundance: NA; j_gene: TRBJ1-2; d_gene: NA; v_gene: TRBV6-6; CDR3nt: TGTGCCAGCAGTTACCAAGGGGGTTTGAACTATGGCTACACCTTC; CDR3aa: CASSYQGGLNYGYTF
abundance: NA; j_gene: TRBJ1-5; d_gene: TRBD1; v_gene: TRBV28; CDR3nt: TGTGCCAGCAGTTTATTGCACAGGGGGAATCAGCCCCAGCATTTT; CDR3aa: CASSLLHRGNQPQHF
abundance: NA; j_gene: TRBJ2-6; d_gene: NA; v_gene: TRBV12-5; CDR3nt: TGTGCTAGTGGTTTTTCTGCGGACAGAAAGAGGAACGTCCTGACTTTC; CDR3aa: CASGFSADRKRNVLTF
abundance: NA; j_gene: TRBJ1-2; d_gene: TRBD1; v_gene: TRBV19; CDR3nt: TGTGCCAGTAGTCGGACAGGGGGCTTCTATGGCTACACCTTC; CDR3aa: CASSRTGGFYGYTF
abundance: NA; j_gene: TRBJ2-5; d_gene: NA; v_gene: TRBV7-2; CDR3nt: TGTGCCAGCAGCAACTGGGGGGAGACCCAGTACTTC; CDR3aa: CASSNWGETQYF
abundance: NA; j_gene: TRBJ1-6; d_gene: NA; v_gene: TRBV20-1; CDR3nt: TGCAGTGCTAGTATACGCGGATTACATAATTCACCCCTCCACTTT; CDR3aa: CSASIRGLHNSPLHF
abundance: NA; j_gene: TRBJ1-1; d_gene: NA; v_gene: TRBV7-3; CDR3nt: TGTGCCAGCAGCGCTACAGGGAGGGCTGAAGCTTTCTTT; CDR3aa: CASSATGRAEAFF
abundance: NA; j_gene: TRBJ2-5; d_gene: TRBD2; v_gene: TRBV2; CDR3nt: TGTGCCAGCTCGTGGACGGGAGGGCAAGAGACCCAGTACTTC; CDR3aa: CASSWTGGQETQYF
abundance: NA; j_gene: TRBJ1-1; d_gene: NA; v_gene: TRBV20-1; CDR3nt: TGCAGTGCTAGTGAGGGTAGCACTGAAGCTTTCTTT; CDR3aa: CSASEGSTEAFF
abundance: NA; j_gene: TRBJ2-7; d_gene: NA; v_gene: TRBV6-6; CDR3nt: TGTGCCAGCAGCCTCCCTGAGAGCTCCTACGAGCAGTACTTC; CDR3aa: CASSLPESSYEQYF
abundance: NA; j_gene: TRBJ1-2; d_gene: NA; v_gene: TRBV30; CDR3nt: TGTGCCTGGAGCCCCGGGGATGGCTACACCTTC; CDR3aa: CAWSPGDGYTF
abundance: NA; j_gene: TRBJ2-2; d_gene: TRBD2; v_gene: TRBV19; CDR3nt: TGTGCCAGTAGTATATCAGGGAGGGGGAACACCGGGGAGCTGTTTTTT; CDR3aa: CASSISGRGNTGELFF
abundance: NA; j_gene: TRBJ2-3; d_gene: TRBD1; v_gene: TRBV13; CDR3nt: TGTGCCAGCAGCTTAACAGGGGCAGATACGCAGTATTTT; CDR3aa: CASSLTGADTQYF
abundance: once; j_gene: TRBJ1-2; d_gene: NA; v_gene: TRBV3-1/TRBV3-2; CDR3nt: TGTGCCAGCAGCCAAGGCAGTAACTATGGCTACACCTTC; CDR3aa: CASSQGSNYGYTF
abundance: NA; j_gene: TRBJ2-2; d_gene: NA; v_gene: TRBV10-3; CDR3nt: TGTGCCGCGGTGGGACGTATGAACACCGGGGAGCTGTTTTTT; CDR3aa: CAAVGRMNTGELFF
abundance: NA; j_gene: TRBJ2-7; d_gene: NA; v_gene: TRBV27; CDR3nt: TGTGCCAGCGGTGGCGGGGGACAGGTCACCTACGAGCAGTACTTC; CDR3aa: CASGGGGQVTYEQYF
abundance: few; j_gene: TRBJ2-7; d_gene: NA; v_gene: TRBV6-5; CDR3nt: TGTGCCAGCATGGTGGGGGCCGAGCAGTACTTC; CDR3aa: CASMVGAEQYF
abundance: NA; j_gene: TRBJ2-7; d_gene: NA; v_gene: TRBV7-9; CDR3nt: TGTGCCAGCAGCTGGACGGATGGGGAGCAGTACTTC; CDR3aa: CASSWTDGEQYF
abundance: NA; j_gene: TRBJ2-1; d_gene: TRBD2; v_gene: TRBV11-3; CDR3nt: TGTGCCAGCAGCTTAGTATCACCGGGAGGGCAGCAGTTCTTC; CDR3aa: CASSLVSPGGQQFF
abundance: NA; j_gene: TRBJ2-5; d_gene: NA; v_gene: TRBV11-2; CDR3nt: TGTGCCAGCAGCCCCGGACAGCCACCCCAAGAGACCCAGTACTTC; CDR3aa: CASSPGQPPQETQYF
abundance: NA; j_gene: TRBJ2-2; d_gene: NA; v_gene: TRBV21-1; CDR3nt: TGTGCCAGCAGCAAAGAGGTGCAGAACACCGGGGAGCTGTTTTTT; CDR3aa: CASSKEVQNTGELFF
abundance: NA; j_gene: TRBJ2-3; d_gene: NA; v_gene: TRBV5-5; CDR3nt: TGTGCCAGCAGCTTGCCGTCTAGCACAGATACGCAGTATTTT; CDR3aa: CASSLPSSTDTQYF
abundance: NA; j_gene: TRBJ2-1; d_gene: TRBD2; v_gene: TRBV11-3; CDR3nt: TGTGCCAGCAGCTCTAAATGGGGGACTAGCGGGAGAAGATGGAATGAGCAGTTCTTC; CDR3aa: CASSSKWGTSGRRWNEQFF
abundance: NA; j_gene: TRBJ2-1; d_gene: NA; v_gene: TRBV11-3; CDR3nt: TGTGCCAGCAGCCCCGGAGGGAGCTCCTACAATGAGCAGTTCTTC; CDR3aa: CASSPGGSSYNEQFF
abundance: NA; j_gene: TRBJ2-7; d_gene: NA; v_gene: TRBV4-2; CDR3nt: TGTGCCAGCAGCCAAGATAACAGGCGCGAGCAGTACTTC; CDR3aa: CASSQDNRREQYF
abundance: NA; j_gene: TRBJ2-7; d_gene: NA; v_gene: TRBV7-2; CDR3nt: TGTGCCAGCAGCTTAGGTGGCTGGCCCCAGGACGAGCAGTACTTC; CDR3aa: CASSLGGWPQDEQYF
abundance: NA; j_gene: TRBJ2-7; d_gene: NA; v_gene: TRBV7-9; CDR3nt: TGTGCCAGCAGCCCCCCGACGGACTACGAGCAGTACTTC; CDR3aa: CASSPPTDYEQYF
abundance: NA; j_gene: TRBJ2-6; d_gene: NA; v_gene: TRBV5-4; CDR3nt: TGTGCCAGCAGCATCGGACTGAGGAGCGCTGGGGCCAACGTCCTGACTTTC; CDR3aa: CASSIGLRSAGANVLTF
abundance: NA; j_gene: TRBJ2-4; d_gene: NA; v_gene: TRBV29-1; CDR3nt: TGCAGCGTTGAAGATCCGGGACGCAAAAACATTCAGTACTTC; CDR3aa: CSVEDPGRKNIQYF
abundance: once; j_gene: TRBJ2-2; d_gene: NA; v_gene: TRBV10-1; CDR3nt: TGCGCCAGTTCGAGGAACACCGGGGAGCTGTTTTTT; CDR3aa: CASSRNTGELFF
abundance: NA; j_gene: TRBJ1-6; d_gene: TRBD1; v_gene: TRBV6-6; CDR3nt: TGTGCCAGCAGTTACGACAGGGGTTACTCACCCCTCCACTTT; CDR3aa: CASSYDRGYSPLHF
abundance: NA; j_gene: TRBJ2-6; d_gene: NA; v_gene: TRBV6-1; CDR3nt: TGTGCCAGCAGTGAATACTATCCGGGTCCACACTCTGGGGCCAACGTCCTGACTTTC; CDR3aa: CASSEYYPGPHSGANVLTF
abundance: NA; j_gene: TRBJ1-4; d_gene: NA; v_gene: TRBV11-3; CDR3nt: TGTGCCAGCAGCCCTGGGACGAGAGGGGAAAAACTGTTTTTT; CDR3aa: CASSPGTRGEKLFF
abundance: NA; j_gene: TRBJ1-3; d_gene: TRBD1; v_gene: TRBV15; CDR3nt: TGTGCCACCAGCAGAGAGGACAGGGGTTTCTCTGGAAACACCATATATTTT; CDR3aa: CATSREDRGFSGNTIYF